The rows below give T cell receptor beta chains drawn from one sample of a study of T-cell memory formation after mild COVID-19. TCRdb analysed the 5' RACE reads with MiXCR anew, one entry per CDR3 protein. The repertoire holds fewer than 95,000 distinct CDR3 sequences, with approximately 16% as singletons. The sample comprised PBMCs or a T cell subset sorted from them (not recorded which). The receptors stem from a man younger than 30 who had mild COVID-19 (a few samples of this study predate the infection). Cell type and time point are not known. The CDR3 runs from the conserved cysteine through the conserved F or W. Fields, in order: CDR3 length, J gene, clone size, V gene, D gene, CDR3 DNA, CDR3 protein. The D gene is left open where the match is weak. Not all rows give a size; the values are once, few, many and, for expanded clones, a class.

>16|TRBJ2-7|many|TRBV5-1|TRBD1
TGCGCCAGCAGCCGAGAGCCGGGACAGGGGCTGTACGAGCAGTACTTC
CASSREPGQGLYEQYF
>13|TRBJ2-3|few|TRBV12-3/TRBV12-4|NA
TGTGCCAGCAGTTTATCCCGGTTCGATACGCAGTATTTT
CASSLSRFDTQYF
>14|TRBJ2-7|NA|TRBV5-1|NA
TGCGCCAGCAGCTTGCTTAGGGAAACCTACGAGCAGTACTTC
CASSLLRETYEQYF
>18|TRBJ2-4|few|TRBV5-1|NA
TGCGCCAGCAGCTTAGTCATGGGCCTTATCGGGACCAAAAACATTCAGTACTTC
CASSLVMGLIGTKNIQYF
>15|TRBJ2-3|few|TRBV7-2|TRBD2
TGTGCCAGCAGCCCCCAGCGGGGGGGAACAGATACGCAGTATTTT
CASSPQRGGTDTQYF
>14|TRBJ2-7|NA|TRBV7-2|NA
TGTGCCAGCAGCGCAACCCAGGGGACTTACGAGCAGTACTTC
CASSATQGTYEQYF
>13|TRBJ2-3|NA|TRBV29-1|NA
TGCAGCGTTGTTGGCGGGGGCACAGATACGCAGTATTTT
CSVVGGGTDTQYF
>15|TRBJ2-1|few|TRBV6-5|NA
TGTGCCAGCAGCGTTAAAGTGAGCTCCTACAATGAGCAGTTCTTC
CASSVKVSSYNEQFF
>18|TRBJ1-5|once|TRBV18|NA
TGTGCCAGCTCACTGGACATCCTCAGAGACCTTAGCAATCAGCCCCAGCATTTT
CASSLDILRDLSNQPQHF
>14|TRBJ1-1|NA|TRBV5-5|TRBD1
TGTGCCAGCAGCGGGGGACAGGGGAACACTGAAGCTTTCTTT
CASSGGQGNTEAFF
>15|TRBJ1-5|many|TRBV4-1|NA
TGCGCCAGCAGCCAAGAACAGTATAGCAATCAGCCCCAGCATTTT
CASSQEQYSNQPQHF
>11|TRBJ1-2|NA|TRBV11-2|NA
TGTGCCAGCGCAGGGCAGAATGGCTACACCTTC
CASAGQNGYTF
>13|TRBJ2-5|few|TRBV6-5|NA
TGTGCCAGCAGTCCAACTTTTGGGGAGACCCAGTACTTC
CASSPTFGETQYF